The source of this T cell receptor beta chain is a study of blood T cell repertoires in COVID-19. Profiling relied on immunoSEQ multiplex PCR, and the TCRdb table lists in-frame clones only, not all of them. Here the sample spans about 220,000 clones, 70% to 85% being singletons. The CDR3 sequence is 14 residues long. CDR1 and CDR2 from the germline V gene are SGHAT and FQNNGV. Between the trimmed V and J ends, which lost 1 base and 3 bases, there was a span of 9 bases. This TCR came from a man aged 45-65 years with active or convalescent COVID-19. Sequencing was carried out using peripheral blood. The rearrangement uses TRBV11-2 and TRBJ1-1; the D is unclear. CDR3 in amino acids: CASSLVPGYTEAFF. The CDR3 bases are TGTGCCAGCAGCTTAGTCCCGGGGTACACTGAAGCTTTCTTT.